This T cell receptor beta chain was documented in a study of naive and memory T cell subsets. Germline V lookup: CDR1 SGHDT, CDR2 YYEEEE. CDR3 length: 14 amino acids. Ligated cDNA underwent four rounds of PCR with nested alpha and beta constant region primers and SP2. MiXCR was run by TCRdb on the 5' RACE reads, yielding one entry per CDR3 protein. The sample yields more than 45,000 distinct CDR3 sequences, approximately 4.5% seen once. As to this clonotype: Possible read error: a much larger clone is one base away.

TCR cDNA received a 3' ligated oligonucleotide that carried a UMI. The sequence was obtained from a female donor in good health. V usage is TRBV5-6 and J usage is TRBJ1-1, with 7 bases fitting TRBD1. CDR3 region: CTSSLLGGGTEAFF. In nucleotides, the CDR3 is TGTACCAGCAGCTTGCTAGGGGGCGGAACTGAAGCTTTCTTT.